The T cell receptor beta chain under discussion was sequenced for a study of control samples from healthy donors and cancer patients. TCRdb keeps only in-frame clones here, not all; method: immunoSEQ multiplex PCR. The profile shows about 55,000 clones, about 96% of them singletons. Sample: blood. The receptor's source is a woman under 30 in good health.

The CDR3 region has the DNA TGCGCCAGCAGCTTGGAAGGTGACATACCCTACGAGCAGTACTTC. As protein: CASSLEGDIPYEQYF. The V call is TRBV5-1, the J call TRBJ2-7; D remains ambiguous. CDR1 and CDR2 from the germline V gene are SGHRS and YFSETQ. The CDR3 has 15 amino acids. The V gene lost 0 bases and the J gene lost 2 bases, with 12 bases spanning the gap.